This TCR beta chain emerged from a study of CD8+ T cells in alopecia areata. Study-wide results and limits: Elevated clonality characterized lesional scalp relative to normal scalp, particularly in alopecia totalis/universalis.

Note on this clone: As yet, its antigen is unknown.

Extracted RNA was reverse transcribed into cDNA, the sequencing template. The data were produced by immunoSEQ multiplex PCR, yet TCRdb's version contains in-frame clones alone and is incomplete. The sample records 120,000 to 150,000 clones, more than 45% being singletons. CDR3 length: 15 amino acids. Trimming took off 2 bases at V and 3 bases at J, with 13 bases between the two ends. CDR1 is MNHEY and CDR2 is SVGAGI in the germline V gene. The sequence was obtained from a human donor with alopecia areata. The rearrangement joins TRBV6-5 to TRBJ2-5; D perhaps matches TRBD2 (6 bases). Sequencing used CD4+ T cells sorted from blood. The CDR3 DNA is TGTGCCAGCAGTTACGGGGGGAGGTTAAAAGAGACCCAGTACTTC. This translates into CASSYGGRLKETQYF.